This T cell receptor (beta chain) was profiled in a study of T cells in Graves' hyperthyroidism and ophthalmopathy. This clonotype came up many times. The TCR beta CDR3 regions underwent amplification using RNA transcripts as the source. First-round RT-PCR of the TCR CDR3 relied on the HTBI primer set. TCRdb reprocessed the multiplex PCR reads with MiXCR, giving one entry per CDR3 protein. The data show hundreds of thousands of distinct CDR3 sequences, 16% seen once. This CDR3 region has 14 residues. V shed 5 bases and J shed 0 bases, with 8 bases lying between them. The germline CDR1 and CDR2 sequences are SEHNR and FQNEAQ (reference sequence). Diagnostic assessment was based on clinical symptoms, serum thyroxine and TRAb, thyroid ultrasound and orbital computed tomography. PBMCs were derived from 10 ml fresh peripheral blood.

The chain is built from TRBV7-9 and TRBJ2-1; D unclear. Sequencing was done on a sample of blood. The sequence was obtained from a woman under 30 with Graves' hyperthyroidism. The CDR3 spells CASSPSYSYNEQFF. The DNA for the CDR3 is TGTGCCAGCAGCCCCAGTTACTCCTACAATGAGCAGTTCTTC.